The rows below give T cell receptor beta chains drawn from one sample of a study of cytomegalovirus exposure and HLA in healthy donors. Using immunoSEQ multiplex PCR, the repertoire was profiled, and TCRdb retains in-frame clones only, with some absent. The sample gives over 100,000 clones, about 61% of which show up once; less than 3% is in the top ten. Sequenced sample: PBMCs. The receptors derive from a woman in her thirties or forties in good health and CMV-seronegative. CDR3s include the opening cysteine and the closing phenylalanine or tryptophan. The D gene is left open where the match is weak. The size of a clone is reported for some rows only, either as once, few or many, or as a class for expanded clones.

clone_size | j_call | d_call | v_call | cdr3_nt | cdr3_aa
- | TRBJ2-7 | TRBD1 | TRBV6-5 | TGTGCCAGCAGTTACTACAGGGGGCTTGAGCAGTACTTC | CASSYYRGLEQYF
- | TRBJ1-1 | - | TRBV7-2 | TGTGCCAGCAGCTATTCGGGGAACACTGAAGCTTTCTTT | CASSYSGNTEAFF
- | TRBJ1-5 | - | TRBV6-5 | TGTGCCAGCACCGGAGGCGATAGCAATCAGCCCCAGCATTTT | CASTGGDSNQPQHF
once | TRBJ1-2 | - | TRBV19 | TGTGCCAGTAAGCGTATGGATGGCTACACCTTC | CASKRMDGYTF
- | TRBJ1-1 | - | TRBV18 | TGTGCCAGCTCCGACTACGTACAGGGTGCCATCGGCGTTGAAGCTTTCTTT | CASSDYVQGAIGVEAFF
- | TRBJ1-2 | TRBD1 | TRBV7-8 | TGTGCCAGCACCCCCTCCGGACAGGGTCGTGGCTACACCTTC | CASTPSGQGRGYTF
- | TRBJ2-2 | - | TRBV6-6 | TGTGCCAGCAGTTACGTTAGCTTCGCCGGGGAGCTGTTTTTT | CASSYVSFAGELFF
- | TRBJ1-5 | - | TRBV18 | TGTGCCAGCTCACCGGACAGCGGTAATCAGCCCCAGCATTTT | CASSPDSGNQPQHF
few | TRBJ1-4 | - | TRBV30 | TGTGCGGCATCGGGGGGTTCTAATGAAAAACTGTTTTTT | CAASGGSNEKLFF
- | TRBJ1-1 | TRBD1 | TRBV5-4 | TGTGCCAGCAGCTTGGACAGGGGGGGAAACACTGAAGCTTTCTTT | CASSLDRGGNTEAFF
- | TRBJ2-1 | - | TRBV7-2 | TGTGCCAGCAGCAAAAAGGGGGGGGGCCTCTACAATGAGCAGTTCTTC | CASSKKGGGLYNEQFF
- | TRBJ1-1 | - | TRBV5-6 | TGTGCCAGCAGCTTGGGGCCCTTCTCCACTGAAGCTTTCTTT | CASSLGPFSTEAFF
- | TRBJ2-7 | TRBD2 | TRBV5-1 | TGCGCCAGCAGCTTGGAGTGGGGGGGAGGATACGAGCAGTACTTC | CASSLEWGGGYEQYF
few | TRBJ1-1 | - | TRBV6-6 | TGTGCCAGCAGTTACGCGACAGCCCCCACGAGGGCTTTCTTT | CASSYATAPTRAFF
- | TRBJ1-2 | - | TRBV6-1 | TGTGCCAGCAGTGAGGGACTGAGCTATGGCTACACCTTC | CASSEGLSYGYTF
few | TRBJ1-1 | - | TRBV27 | TGTGCCAGCAGTTTAAGAGTCAGAGGGGGTATTAGGAGGAACACTGAAGCTTTCTTT | CASSLRVRGGIRRNTEAFF
- | TRBJ2-1 | - | TRBV7-9 | TGTTCCAGCAGCTACAGGGACCCCTCCTACAATGAGCAGTTCTTC | CSSSYRDPSYNEQFF
- | TRBJ2-5 | TRBD2 | TRBV5-1 | TGCGCCAGCAGCCAAGGGACTACGGCTTTGAGGGAGACCCAGTACTTC | CASSQGTTALRETQYF
- | TRBJ2-3 | - | TRBV28 | TGTGCCAGCAGCAATGAGGTCTACACAGATACGCAGTATTTT | CASSNEVYTDTQYF
- | TRBJ2-5 | - | TRBV29-1 | TGCAGCGTTGAAGACAGGGATTATGGAGAGACCCAGTACTTC | CSVEDRDYGETQYF
- | TRBJ2-7 | TRBD2 | TRBV27 | TGTGCCAGCAGTTTAGCGGGGGGCACCTACGAGCAGTACTTC | CASSLAGGTYEQYF
once | TRBJ1-2 | - | TRBV4-3 | TGCGCCAGCAGCCAAGATGGGGAGGGGGGAATCTATGGCTACACCTTC | CASSQDGEGGIYGYTF
- | TRBJ1-1 | - | TRBV28 | TGTGCCAGCAGTCCAGCGGGGGGCACTGAAGCTTTCTTT | CASSPAGGTEAFF
few | TRBJ2-5 | - | TRBV7-2 | TGTGCCAGCAGCTTAAGGGCGGGAAACCAAGAGACCCAGTACTTC | CASSLRAGNQETQYF
- | TRBJ1-5 | - | TRBV9 | TGTGCCAGCAGCGATCGGGGAGGCAATCAGCCCCAGCATTTT | CASSDRGGNQPQHF
few | TRBJ1-2 | TRBD1 | TRBV4-3 | TGCGCCAGCAGCCTCTCAAAAGCGAGACAGGGGGGATATGGCTACACCTTC | CASSLSKARQGGYGYTF
- | TRBJ1-5 | - | TRBV7-2 | TGTGCCAGCAGCTTAGCTGGGCAGGGCGCGCCCCAGCATTTT | CASSLAGQGAPQHF
few | TRBJ2-5 | - | TRBV9 | TGTGCCAGCAGCCCCCGACTAGAAGCGTACCAAGAGACCCAGTACTTC | CASSPRLEAYQETQYF
- | TRBJ2-7 | TRBD1 | TRBV5-6 | TGTGCCAGCAGCTCCCGGGACAGGGGCTCCTACGAGCAGTACTTC | CASSSRDRGSYEQYF
few | TRBJ1-2 | TRBD1 | TRBV4-1 | TGCGCCAGCAGCCAACCGACAGGGGGTCAGGGCTACACCTTC | CASSQPTGGQGYTF
- | TRBJ2-2 | - | TRBV7-6 | TGTGCCAGCAGCCCTCTCAGTGGGCAGGGCGCGAACACCGGGGAGCTGTTTTTT | CASSPLSGQGANTGELFF
- | TRBJ1-1 | TRBD1 | TRBV19 | TGTGCCAGTAGCCAAGACAGGGGCTACACTGAAGCTTTCTTT | CASSQDRGYTEAFF
- | TRBJ2-5 | - | TRBV28 | TGTGCCAGCAGTTTATCGCAGTCCCAAGAGACCCAGTACTTC | CASSLSQSQETQYF
- | TRBJ1-2 | - | TRBV19 | TGTGCCAGTCAAAACAGCTATGGCTACACCTTC | CASQNSYGYTF
few | TRBJ1-1 | - | TRBV7-9 | TGTGCCAGCAGCCTTGAGGTAGAAGCTTTCTTT | CASSLEVEAFF
- | TRBJ2-7 | - | TRBV5-1 | TGCGCCAGCAGCCCCTCAGGGTCCTACGAGCAGTACTTC | CASSPSGSYEQYF
- | TRBJ1-5 | TRBD1 | TRBV4-1 | TGCGCCAGCAGCCAACTTGGACAGGGCGGTAATCAGCCCCAGCATTTT | CASSQLGQGGNQPQHF
- | TRBJ2-1 | - | TRBV5-1 | TGCGCCAGCAGCTTGGCCGGGGATCCCTACAATGAGCAGTTCTTC | CASSLAGDPYNEQFF
few | TRBJ2-5 | - | TRBV30 | TGTGCCTGGAGTGTAGGTTTAAGCGGTAGAGAGACCCAGTACTTC | CAWSVGLSGRETQYF
- | TRBJ1-3 | - | TRBV5-1 | TGCGCCAGCAGCCCTCCGGACTACTATGCCGGGAACACCATATATTTT | CASSPPDYYAGNTIYF
- | TRBJ2-5 | TRBD2 | TRBV5-8 | TGTGCCAGCAGCCGCGTAGCGGGGGTCGTAGCCGGGGAGCAGTACTTC | CASSRVAGVVAGEQYF
- | TRBJ1-2 | - | TRBV30 | TGTGCCTGGAGTGTCGGTGTGGGAGGCGGCTACACCTTC | CAWSVGVGGGYTF
- | TRBJ2-1 | TRBD1 | TRBV5-1 | TGCGCCAGCAGGCCCCCCGGGACAGGGACGGGTGAGCAGTTCTTC | CASRPPGTGTGEQFF
once | TRBJ1-5 | TRBD1 | TRBV7-6 | TGTGCCAGCAGCCCCGACAGGGGGGGAAGTCAGCCCCAGCATTTT | CASSPDRGGSQPQHF
- | TRBJ1-2 | - | TRBV18 | TGTGCCAGCTCACAAGCGGGGGGGAGAGGCTATGGCTACACCTTC | CASSQAGGRGYGYTF
- | TRBJ1-4 | TRBD1 | TRBV7-9 | TGTGCCAGCAGCCTGGACAGGAATGAAAAACTGTTTTTT | CASSLDRNEKLFF
few | TRBJ1-4 | TRBD1 | TRBV9 | TGTGCCAGCAGCGTCGGACAGGGGAATGAAAAACTGTTTTTT | CASSVGQGNEKLFF
- | TRBJ2-7 | - | TRBV30 | TGTGCCTGGAGTAGGGAGGGGGGGAACGAGCAGTACTTC | CAWSREGGNEQYF
- | TRBJ2-1 | TRBD2 | TRBV4-2 | TGTGCCAGCAGCCAAGAGGTTTCGGGGGGGCGGGAGGTCAATGAGCAGTTCTTC | CASSQEVSGGREVNEQFF
- | TRBJ2-1 | TRBD2 | TRBV10-2 | TGCGCCAGCAGTGAACCCGGACTAGCGGGGAATGAGCAGTTCTTC | CASSEPGLAGNEQFF
few | TRBJ2-7 | TRBD2 | TRBV5-1 | TGCGCCAGCAGCTTGGTGCGGGGGGAGAAGCAGTACTTC | CASSLVRGEKQYF
- | TRBJ1-1 | - | TRBV7-9 | TGTGCCAGCAGCCTGGCCGGGAGGGAGCGAAACACTGAAGCTTTCTTT | CASSLAGRERNTEAFF
few | TRBJ2-1 | - | TRBV4-1 | TGCGCCAGCAGCCAAGCTACGTCGAGCTACAATGAGCAGTTCTTC | CASSQATSSYNEQFF
- | TRBJ1-5 | - | TRBV29-1 | TGCAGCGTTGGGGAGGGGCGTCAGCCCCAGCATTTT | CSVGEGRQPQHF
- | TRBJ2-2 | - | TRBV6-6 | TGTGCATCAAAACAGGGATTTAGCGCCGGGGAGCTGTTTTTT | CASKQGFSAGELFF
few | TRBJ1-1 | - | TRBV19 | TGTGCCAGTAGTATCTCGAACACTGAAGCTTTCTTT | CASSISNTEAFF
- | TRBJ2-7 | - | TRBV6-6 | TGTGCCAGCAGTTACTCGGGCGCCTACGAGCAGTACTTC | CASSYSGAYEQYF